Each of the 29 T cell receptor beta chains below was sequenced from the same sample in a study of blood T cell repertoires in COVID-19. Libraries were prepared by immunoSEQ multiplex PCR; TCRdb keeps only in-frame clonotypes and omits some of them. The table has about 300,000 clones, 70% to 90% seen once. Sequenced: PBMCs or T cells enriched from blood (not recorded which). The receptors were sampled from a woman aged 25 to 45 who had recovered from COVID-19.

CDR3 nucleotide sequence: TGTGCCAGCAGCAAAAGGGTTCTCTCGGGACAGCCGCCTCACGAGCAGTACTTC. It translates to CASSKRVLSGQPPHEQYF. V gene TRBV21-1 combines with J gene TRBJ2-7; TRBD1, the D gene given by the table, was not confirmed from the DNA. TRBV21-1 is recorded as a pseudogene. The CDR3 runs to 18 residues.

The CDR3 sequence is CASSSRGQNYGYTF. The CDR3 DNA reads TGTGCCAGCAGTAGCAGGGGACAGAACTATGGCTACACCTTC. The V call is TRBV2, the J call TRBJ1-2, with 7 bases aligning to TRBD1. The CDR3 is 14 amino acids. Germline V gives CDR1 SNHLY, CDR2 FYNNEI. V was pared by 5 bases and J by 2 bases, with 5 bases of the junction left unmatched. The complete variable domain, with remaining parts taken from reference TRBV2 and TRBJ1-2, reads EPEVTQTPSHQVTQMGQEVILRCVPISNHLYFYWYRQILGQKVEFLVSFYNNEISEKSEIFDDQFSVERPDGSNFTLKIRSTKLEDSAMYFCASSSRGQNYGYTFGSGTRLTVV.

The rearrangement uses TRBV5-5 and TRBJ2-7; 8 bases agree with TRBD2. V was clipped by 6 bases and J by 4 bases; unmatched bases: 0. There are 11 residues in the CDR3. Germline V lookup: CDR1 SGHKS, CDR2 YYEKEE (reference sequence). The CDR3 protein is CASTGGYEQYF. DNA for the CDR3: TGTGCCAGCACGGGGGGGTACGAGCAGTACTTC.

The rearrangement uses TRBV19 and TRBJ1-1, with 9 bases fitting TRBD1. Germline V lookup: CDR1 LNHDA, CDR2 SQIVND (reference sequence). V lost 5 bases and J lost 4; bases outside the gene matches: 8. This CDR3 has 15 amino acids. CDR3 amino acids: CASSHDRGDLTEAFF. For the CDR3, the DNA is TGTGCCAGTAGTCACGACAGGGGGGATCTCACTGAAGCTTTCTTT. Together with reference TRBV19 and TRBJ1-1, the CDR3 gives the full variable domain: DGGITQSPKYLFRKEGQNVTLSCEQNLNHDAMYWYRQDPGQGLRLIYYSQIVNDFQKGDIAEGYSVSREKKESFPLTVTSAQKNPTAFYLCASSHDRGDLTEAFFGQGTRLTVV.

This sequence joins TRBV5-1 and TRBJ1-1; tentatively, D is TRBD1 (6 bases). The CDR3 spans 19 residues. The V and J ends lost 4 bases and 4 bases respectively, with 29 bases between them. Germline assignment: CDR1 SGHRS and CDR2 YFSETQ. The CDR3 region is CASSQNSPGQIRRRTEAFF. The CDR3 nucleotides read TGCGCCAGCAGCCAGAATAGTCCGGGACAAATAAGACGGCGCACTGAAGCTTTCTTT.

V and J are TRBV5-6 and TRBJ1-1; 7 bases are a match to TRBD1. The V segment lost 3 bases and the J segment 5 bases; nucleotides outside the gene matches: 7. The CDR3 loop spans 14 amino acids. Germline assignment: CDR1 SGHDT and CDR2 YYEEEE. The CDR3 spells CASSSTGSRTEAFF. The CDR3 DNA reads TGTGCCAGCAGCTCGACAGGGAGTCGGACTGAAGCTTTCTTT.

The V gene is TRBV7-2, the J gene TRBJ1-3, with 7 bases fitting TRBD1. V lost 4 bases, J lost 6 bases, and 12 bases stayed unmatched. CDR3 size: 16 residues. Germline assignment: CDR1 SGHTA and CDR2 FQGNSA. In DNA, the CDR3 is TGTGCCAGCAGCTCCCACGACAGGGTGAAAGAAAACACCATATATTTT. This encodes CASSSHDRVKENTIYF. The full variable domain, rest sourced from reference TRBV7-2 and TRBJ1-3, is GAGVSQSPSNKVTEKGKDVELRCDPISGHTALYWYRQSLGQGLEFLIYFQGNSAPDKSGLPSDRFSAERTGGSVSTLTIQRTQQEDSAVYLCASSSHDRVKENTIYFGEGSWLTVV.

The chain uses TRBV3-1 (or the pseudogene TRBV3-2) and TRBJ1-2, with D possibly being TRBD1 (5 bases). This CDR3 has 15 amino acids. CDR1 and CDR2 from the germline V gene are LGHDT and YNNKEL (reference sequence). V was trimmed by 1 base and J by 6 bases, leaving 15 bases between them. The CDR3 reads CASSQGRRRGDGYTF. The CDR3 region has the DNA TGTGCCAGCAGCCAAGGAAGGAGACGGGGGGATGGCTACACCTTC.

The V gene is TRBV15, the J gene TRBJ1-2; D perhaps matches TRBD1 (6 bases). From germline, CDR1 is LNHNV and CDR2 YYDKDF (reference sequence). Trimming pared 0 bases from V and 4 bases from J, leaving 9 bases between. The CDR3 runs to 14 residues. This CDR3 reads CATSRETGPYGYTF. The CDR3 DNA reads TGTGCCACCAGCAGAGAAACAGGGCCCTATGGCTACACCTTC.

This sequence joins TRBV18 and TRBJ1-3, with D hard to call. Germline values: CDR1 KGHSH, CDR2 LQKENI. The CDR3 covers 17 residues. V lost 0 bases and J 1 base, leaving 13 bases between the germline ends. The chain's CDR3 is CASSPPGGLRSGNTIYF. The CDR3 DNA is TGTGCCAGCTCACCACCGGGAGGGTTGCGTTCTGGAAACACCATATATTTT.

The rearrangement uses TRBV4-3 and TRBJ1-3; D not resolved. This CDR3 spans 15 amino acids. The V end lost 1 base, the J end lost 3 bases, and 10 bases lay between the germline ends. From germline, CDR1 is LGHNA and CDR2 YSLEER. In DNA, the CDR3 is TGCGCCAGCAGCCAAGGGCACGGGATTGGAAACACCATATATTTT. Protein product: CASSQGHGIGNTIYF.

The CDR3 DNA reads TGTGCCAGCACCGAGTGGCCGGGGTATAATTCACCCCTCCACTTT. This encodes CASTEWPGYNSPLHF. The gene calls are TRBV6-5 and TRBJ1-6; D is unclear. The CDR3 sequence is 15 residues long. V gave up 7 bases and J gave up 4 bases, with 14 bases separating them. CDR1 is MNHEY, CDR2 SVGAGI, per germline.

The chain is built from TRBV5-1 and TRBJ2-1, with D possibly TRBD1 on 5 matching bases. The CDR3 has 13 residues. Trimming shortened V by 0 bases and J by 12 bases, and 13 bases separated the two germline ends. In germline, CDR1 is SGHRS, CDR2 YFSETQ. The chain's CDR3 is CASSLGQPNVQFF. DNA for the CDR3: TGCGCCAGCAGCTTGGGACAGCCAAACGTGCAGTTCTTC.

The rearrangement uses TRBV7-8 and TRBJ1-5, with D tentatively TRBD1 (6 bases). This CDR3 has 15 residues. Looked up from germline, CDR1 is SGHVS and CDR2 is FQNEAQ. With 6 bases removed from V and 8 bases from J, the gap between germline ends came to 20 bases. CDR3 residues: CASRPNLQGGEPQHF. For the CDR3, the DNA is TGTGCCAGCAGGCCGAACCTACAGGGAGGGGAGCCCCAGCATTTT.

The CDR3 loop is CASSHQQGRYGYTF. For the CDR3, the DNA is TGTGCCAGCAGTCACCAACAGGGGAGGTATGGCTACACCTTC. The chain links TRBV6-5 to TRBJ1-2; 7 nucleotides agree with TRBD1. The CDR3 has 14 amino acids. The ends lost 5 bases at V and 5 bases at J; junction bases unmatched: 8. Germline loops: CDR1 MNHEY, CDR2 SVGAGI.

The chain recombines TRBV9 with TRBJ2-5, with D possibly TRBD1 on 5 matching bases. Germline CDR1 reads SGDLS; CDR2 reads YYNGEE. Trimming shortened V by 4 bases and J by 0 bases, and 13 bases separated the two germline ends. CDR3 length equals 15 residues. DNA of the CDR3: TGTGCCAGCAGCCCCCGAGCGACAGACCAAGAGACCCAGTACTTC. Encoded protein: CASSPRATDQETQYF.

The chain links TRBV9 to TRBJ2-7; 12 bases are a match to TRBD2. The CDR3 sequence is 18 residues long. Germline trimming cut 0 bases from V and 6 bases from J; bases unmatched to any gene: 13. Germline V gene lookup returns CDR1 SGDLS and CDR2 YYNGEE. The CDR3 protein is CASSVGTSGGTMEREQYF. In nucleotides, the CDR3 is TGTGCCAGCAGCGTAGGTACTAGCGGGGGGACTATGGAGCGCGAGCAGTACTTC.

This chain connects TRBV7-2 to TRBJ1-5; 9 bases align to TRBD1. This CDR3 has 17 amino acids. Germline CDR1 reads SGHTA; CDR2 reads FQGNSA. The V and J ends lost 1 base and 1 base, in that order; junction bases with no gene match: 5. The CDR3 here is CASSLVGQGLSNQPQHF. CDR3 bases: TGTGCCAGCAGCTTAGTGGGACAGGGATTAAGCAATCAGCCCCAGCATTTT.

The chain couples TRBV30 to TRBJ2-7; 7 bases match TRBD1. CDR1 is GTSNPN, CDR2 SVGIG, per germline (reference sequence). V was clipped by 4 bases and J by 1 base; unmatched bases: 10. CDR3 size: 15 residues. The DNA of the CDR3 is TGTGCCTGGACAAGACAGGGCCCGAGGTCCTACGAGCAGTACTTC. It codes for CAWTRQGPRSYEQYF.

The chain has TRBV12-5 and TRBJ2-6, with TRBD2 as a possible D gene (7 bases). There are 19 residues in the CDR3. Germline V gives CDR1 LGHNT, CDR2 FRNRAP. The V gene lost 7 bases and the J gene lost 0 bases, with 22 bases spanning the gap. CDR3: CASARQVREHLSGANVLTF. As DNA, the CDR3 is TGTGCTAGTGCCCGACAGGTGCGGGAGCACCTCTCTGGGGCCAACGTCCTGACTTTC. Combining the CDR3 with reference TRBV12-5 and TRBJ2-6 gives the whole variable domain DARVTQTPRHKVTEMGQEVTMRCQPILGHNTVFWYRQTMMQGLELLAYFRNRAPLDDSGMPKDRFSAEMPDATLATLKIQPSEPRDSAVYFCASARQVREHLSGANVLTFGAGSRLTVL.

Details on this clone: The sample contains more than one DNA sequence encoding this CDR3. The gene calls are TRBV7-9 and TRBJ1-1; D perhaps matches TRBD1 (5 bases). Germline V CDR1 and CDR2: SEHNR, FQNEAQ (reference sequence). V was shortened by 5 bases and J by 5 bases, with 9 bases between the two germline ends. The CDR3 extends over 12 amino acids. The CDR3 DNA is TGTGCCAGCAGCCCCCGGGGGACTGAAGCTTTCTTT. Translated: CASSPRGTEAFF.

The J gene is TRBJ1-2, the V gene TRBV19; 7 bases match TRBD1. V shed 3 bases, J shed 8 bases, and the junction held 6 bases outside the gene matches. From germline, CDR1 is LNHDA and CDR2 SQIVND (reference sequence). The CDR3 consists of 13 residues. The CDR3 sequence is CASSILTGRGYTF. CDR3 coding DNA: TGTGCCAGTAGTATCCTGACAGGGAGAGGCTACACCTTC.

The chain is built from TRBV6-5 and TRBJ1-1; no firm D call. CDR1 and CDR2 (germline): MNHEY, SVGAGI. The V end lost 2 bases, the J end lost 0 bases, and 10 bases lay between the germline ends. This CDR3 is built from 15 residues. This chain's CDR3 is CASSYTRLMNTEAFF. CDR3 nucleotides: TGTGCCAGCAGTTACACCAGGCTAATGAACACTGAAGCTTTCTTT.

This sequence joins TRBV27 and TRBJ2-7, with TRBD2 identical over 7 bases. V was pared by 4 bases and J by 3 bases, with 12 bases of the junction left unmatched. This CDR3 has 16 amino acids. Germline CDR1 reads MNHEY; CDR2 reads SMNVEV (reference sequence). CDR3 coding DNA: TGTGCCAGCAGTTCCCAAGGACTAGGAGAAGGCTACGAGCAGTACTTC. It translates to CASSSQGLGEGYEQYF.

This clone was picked up one time. This sequence joins TRBV9 and TRBJ2-3; 9 bases line up with TRBD2. Germline V gene sequence: CDR1 SGDLS, CDR2 YYNGEE. The CDR3 loop spans 15 amino acids. The ends lost 1 base at V and 2 bases at J; junction bases unmatched: 2. The CDR3 is CASSVLAGHTDTQYF. The CDR3 DNA reads TGTGCCAGCAGCGTACTAGCGGGGCACACAGATACGCAGTATTTT.

The J gene is TRBJ1-1, the V gene TRBV18, with D tentatively TRBD1 (6 bases). V gave up 3 bases and J gave up 5 bases, with 13 bases separating them. Germline-derived CDR1 and CDR2 are KGHSH and LQKENI. CDR3 length: 14 residues. CDR3 region: CASSPLDRLTEAFF. DNA of the CDR3: TGTGCCAGCTCACCCCTAGACAGGTTGACTGAAGCTTTCTTT.

This rearrangement joins TRBV12-3 or TRBV12-4 to TRBJ2-3; D may be TRBD2 (6 bases). Trimming left V 3 bases short and J 9 bases short, with 13 bases between. This CDR3 has 13 residues. The CDR3 sequence is CASSLEGTRTQYF. In DNA form, the CDR3 reads TGTGCCAGCAGTTTGGAGGGGACCAGGACGCAGTATTTT.

The chain is built from TRBV27 and TRBJ1-6; 10 bases map to TRBD1. This CDR3 region has 15 residues. The junction had 9 bases not matched to a gene; V was cut back by 5 bases and J by 11 bases. Germline assignment: CDR1 MNHEY and CDR2 SMNVEV (reference sequence). CDR3 amino acids: CASSQATGGMPPLHF. CDR3 in DNA: TGTGCCAGCAGTCAAGCGACAGGGGGCATGCCACCCCTCCACTTT.

The chain couples TRBV29-1 to TRBJ2-1; D may be TRBD1 (6 bases). Between the trimmed V and J ends, which lost 5 bases and 6 bases, there was a span of 14 bases. The germline CDR1 and CDR2 sequences are SQVTM and ANQGSEA. CDR3 length: 13 residues. The CDR3 region is CSVLEVDSNEQFF. The CDR3 DNA is TGCAGCGTTCTTGAGGTGGACAGCAATGAGCAGTTCTTC.